The 21 T cell receptor beta chains below all came from one sample that was sequenced in a study of T-cell memory formation after mild COVID-19. TCRdb reanalysed the 5' RACE reads using MiXCR and keeps one entry per CDR3 protein. This table has about 260,000 distinct CDR3 sequences, 8% to 9% appearing once. The sequencing sample was made of PBMCs or a T cell subset sorted from them (not recorded which). The receptor source for this set is a man aged 18 to 30 who had mild COVID-19 (a few samples of this study predate the infection). Cell type and time point are not known.

The gene calls are TRBV9 and TRBJ1-5, with a possible D match to TRBD1 (6 bases). V lost 0 bases and J lost 4, with 11 bases in between. There are 15 residues in the CDR3. CDR1 SGDLS and CDR2 YYNGEE come from the germline V gene. The CDR3, as DNA: TGTGCCAGCAGCGTAGATGGACAGACTAATCAGCCCCAGCATTTT. It is translated as CASSVDGQTNQPQHF. Supplemented by reference TRBV9 and TRBJ1-5, the full variable domain reads DSGVTQTPKHLITATGQRVTLRCSPRSGDLSVYWYQQSLDQGLQFLIQYYNGEERAKGNILERFSAQQFPDLHSELNLSSLELGDSALYFCASSVDGQTNQPQHFGDGTRLSIL.

The chain employs TRBV19 and TRBJ2-6; perhaps TRBD1 as D (6 bases). Germline CDR1 is LNHDA and CDR2 is SQIVND (reference sequence). The CDR3 extends over 15 amino acids. V lost 4 bases to trimming and J lost 1 base, with 8 bases between them. The CDR3 reads CASSTTGSGANVLTF. In DNA, the CDR3 is TGTGCCAGTAGTACCACAGGGTCTGGGGCCAACGTCCTGACTTTC. The whole variable domain, filled in from reference TRBV19 and TRBJ2-6, reads DGGITQSPKYLFRKEGQNVTLSCEQNLNHDAMYWYRQDPGQGLRLIYYSQIVNDFQKGDIAEGYSVSREKKESFPLTVTSAQKNPTAFYLCASSTTGSGANVLTFGAGSRLTVL.

The chain carries TRBV7-2 and TRBJ1-2; weak D call: TRBD1 (6 bases). Germline assignment: CDR1 SGHTA and CDR2 FQGNSA. The germline V and J ends were trimmed by 5 bases and 6 bases, with 22 bases remaining between them. The CDR3 extends over 16 amino acids. The CDR3 nucleotides are TGTGCCAGCAGCCCCAGGGACCCTGGAGGGGGAGATGGCTACACCTTC. Protein: CASSPRDPGGGDGYTF.

This clonotype was seen at least ten times. The CDR3 protein is CASSWGNEQYV. The CDR3 coding sequence is TGTGCCAGCAGCTGGGGGAACGAGCAGTACGTC. V usage is TRBV7-9 and J usage is TRBJ2-7; D may be TRBD1 or TRBD2 (5 bases each). Germline CDR1 SEHNR, CDR2 FQNEAQ (reference sequence). The CDR3 has 11 residues. V gave up 4 bases and J gave up 5 bases, with 6 bases separating them.

In this sample, this clonotype turned up many times. The chain is built from TRBV28 and TRBJ1-5; D unresolved. V lost 4 bases and J 2 bases, leaving 3 bases between the germline ends. Germline V CDR1 and CDR2: MDHEN, SYDVKM. The CDR3 is 12 amino acids. The DNA of the CDR3 is TGTGCCAGCAGTTGGGGCAATCAGCCCCAGCATTTT. It is translated as CASSWGNQPQHF.

Ten or more counts support this clonotype. This chain connects TRBV5-1 to TRBJ2-5, with D perhaps matching TRBD1 or TRBD2 (5 bases each). Trimming took 0 bases from V and 5 from J, leaving 8 bases between them. This CDR3 has 13 residues. The germline V gene has CDR1 SGHRS and CDR2 YFSETQ. CDR3 protein: CASSLVGDETQYF. The CDR3 bases are TGCGCCAGCAGCTTGGTAGGGGACGAGACCCAGTACTTC.

CDR3: CASSSHPLATSNEQFF. CDR3 nucleotides: TGTGCCAGCTCTTCCCACCCTCTAGCTACGTCCAATGAGCAGTTCTTC. This chain uses TRBV18 with TRBJ2-1; weak D call: TRBD2 (5 bases). The V and J ends lost 6 bases and 6 bases respectively, with 21 bases between them. This CDR3 is built from 16 residues. Germline values: CDR1 KGHSH, CDR2 LQKENI. The full variable domain, in which reference TRBV18 and TRBJ2-1 provide the parts outside the CDR3, is NAGVMQNPRHLVRRRGQEARLRCSPMKGHSHVYWYRQLPEEGLKFMVYLQKENIIDESGMPKERFSAEFPKEGPSILRIQQVVRGDSAAYFCASSSHPLATSNEQFFGPGTRLTVL.

This clonotype was counted between two and nine times. The genes are TRBV4-1 and TRBJ1-1; D is possibly TRBD1 (6 bases). Germline CDR1 and CDR2: MGHRA and YSYEKL. Trimming cost V 2 bases and J 0 bases, with 10 bases left between them. The CDR3 sequence is 15 residues long. The CDR3 reads CASSQLQGLNTEAFF. The CDR3 DNA sequence: TGCGCCAGCAGCCAACTACAGGGCCTGAACACTGAAGCTTTCTTT.

This clonotype occurred many times. V usage is TRBV7-2 and J usage is TRBJ2-3; 8 bases match TRBD1. The CDR3 loop spans 13 amino acids. J was trimmed by 3 bases and V by 5 bases; bases with no gene match: 1. Germline CDR1 and CDR2: SGHTA and FQGNSA. CDR3 protein: CASSRQGTDTQYF. CDR3 DNA sequence: TGTGCCAGCAGCCGACAGGGGACAGATACGCAGTATTTT.

This chain links TRBV21-1 with TRBJ1-1. TRBV21-1 is classified as a pseudogene. There are 10 residues in the CDR3. CDR3 nucleotides: TGTGCCAGCAACAGCTTACGAGCTTTCTTT. Translation gives CASNSLRAFF.

This clonotype was seen repeatedly, ten times or more. The gene calls are TRBV12-3 or TRBV12-4 and TRBJ2-7, with D tentatively TRBD1 (6 bases). Deletions cut 6 bases from V and 2 bases from J, with 14 bases between. The CDR3 has 14 amino acids. The CDR3 protein is CASRLGGNPYEQYF. The CDR3 DNA sequence: TGTGCCAGCAGACTAGGGGGTAATCCCTACGAGCAGTACTTC.

This clonotype was recorded a few times. The V call is TRBV6-2 or TRBV6-3, the J call TRBJ1-2; 9 nucleotides match TRBD1. The ends lost 5 bases at V and 6 bases at J; junction bases unmatched: 4. Germline V gives CDR1 MNHEY, CDR2 SVGEGT. This CDR3 contains 13 residues. In DNA, the CDR3 is TGTGCCAGCAGTCCGGGACAGGGTAATGGCTACACCTTC. It is translated as CASSPGQGNGYTF.

The chain links TRBV6-2 or TRBV6-3 to TRBJ1-2; 7 positions agree with TRBD1. V shed 5 bases, J shed 1 base, and the junction held 10 bases outside the gene matches. Germline CDR1 MNHEY, CDR2 SVGEGT. The CDR3 runs to 16 residues. The CDR3 reads CASSPDRDSLNYGYTF. The CDR3 coding sequence is TGTGCCAGCAGTCCCGATCGGGACAGCCTTAACTATGGCTACACCTTC.

This clonotype was counted ten times or more. This rearrangement joins TRBV10-3 to TRBJ1-4, with 8 bases lining up with TRBD1. Germline CDR1 reads ENHRY; CDR2 reads SYGVKD. J lost 8 bases, V lost 6 bases, and 5 bases had no gene match. The CDR3 spans 13 residues. CDR3 DNA sequence: TGTGCCATCAGCGGACAGGGAGAGGAAAAACTGTTTTTT. This encodes CAISGQGEEKLFF.

V is TRBV5-1 and J is TRBJ1-1, with D uncertain. The ends were cut back, 2 bases at V and 4 bases at J, with 6 bases in the middle. The CDR3 contains 12 residues. The germline gives CDR1 SGHRS, CDR2 YFSETQ. The CDR3 DNA sequence: TGCGCCAGCAGCTTTGAGGGCACTGAAGCTTTCTTT. This encodes CASSFEGTEAFF. Full variable domain (outside the CDR3, taken from reference TRBV5-1 and TRBJ1-1): KAGVTQTPRYLIKTRGQQVTLSCSPISGHRSVSWYQQTPGQGLQFLFEYFSETQRNKGNFPGRFSGRQFSNSRSEMNVSTLELGDSALYLCASSFEGTEAFFGQGTRLTVV.

This sequence joins TRBV19 and TRBJ1-5; 8 bases are a match to TRBD1. Germline V gives CDR1 LNHDA, CDR2 SQIVND (reference sequence). The CDR3 has 14 amino acids. Unmatched junction bases numbered 5, after V lost 9 bases and J lost 1 base. CDR3 amino acids: CASNQGASNQPQHF. The CDR3 DNA reads TGTGCCAGCAATCAGGGGGCGAGCAATCAGCCCCAGCATTTT.

This clonotype was observed a few times. The chain joins TRBV5-1 to TRBJ1-4, with no clear D. V dropped 1 base and J dropped 0 bases, with 10 bases sitting between them. The CDR3 is made up of 16 amino acids. CDR1 SGHRS and CDR2 YFSETQ come from the germline V gene. As DNA, the CDR3 is TGCGCCAGCAGCTTGACGGGATATGCAACTAATGAAAAACTGTTTTTT. Translating gives CASSLTGYATNEKLFF.

This clonotype appeared many times. The chain joins TRBV11-2 to TRBJ2-2, with 10 positions matching TRBD2. The germline V gene encodes CDR1 SGHAT and CDR2 FQNNGV. The V and J ends lost 8 bases and 4 bases, in that order; junction bases with no gene match: 7. The CDR3 covers 15 residues. This CDR3 reads CASWGGLALTGELFF. CDR3 bases: TGTGCCAGCTGGGGGGGACTAGCGCTCACCGGGGAGCTGTTTTTT.

The chain links TRBV29-1 to TRBJ2-1; possible D gene TRBD1, 5 bases. The CDR3 is 13 residues long. Per germline, CDR1 SQVTM and CDR2 ANQGSEA. V lost 7 bases and J lost 5, with 15 bases in between. The CDR3 sequence: CSGVLRADNEQFF. The CDR3 DNA follows: TGCAGCGGAGTCCTCAGGGCCGACAATGAGCAGTTCTTC.

The chain recombines TRBV7-8 with TRBJ2-7; D gene ambiguous. This CDR3 region has 13 residues. Germline V CDR1 and CDR2: SGHVS, FQNEAQ. V lost 5 bases, J lost 3 bases, and 11 bases lay in between. CDR3: CASSQDVGYEQYF. CDR3 DNA: TGTGCCAGCAGCCAAGACGTGGGCTACGAGCAGTACTTC.

DNA for the CDR3: TGTGCCAGCAGCCACTGGGGGGAGACCCAGTACTTC. Its translation: CASSHWGETQYF. The V and J genes are TRBV14 and TRBJ2-5, with D perhaps given as TRBD1 or TRBD2 (5 bases each). Germline CDR1 and CDR2: SGHDN and FVKESK. V was cut by 3 bases and J by 5 bases, with 7 bases left in between. The CDR3 length is 12 residues. Using reference TRBV14 and TRBJ2-5 for the parts outside the CDR3, the full variable domain is EAGVTQFPSHSVIEKGQTVTLRCDPISGHDNLYWYRRVMGKEIKFLLHFVKESKQDESGMPNNRFLAERTGGTYSTLKVQPAELEDSGVYFCASSHWGETQYFGPGTRLLVL.